Described below is a single TCR beta chain sequence and its context. This table comes from immunoSEQ multiplex PCR, and its TCRdb copy is limited to in-frame clones, with some not included. The sample lists about 150,000 clones, 84% occurring once. This study enrolled people aged 18 to 89 from approximately 25 US geographic areas. The V and J ends lost 5 bases and 8 bases, in that order; junction bases with no gene match: 12. The germline CDR1 and CDR2 sequences are KGHSH and LQKENI. There are 15 residues in the CDR3. These data belong to a study of blood T cell repertoires in COVID-19. Study context: The origin of the acute and convalescent COVID-19 samples was the United States, Italy and Spain.

This chain uses TRBV18 with TRBJ1-2; the match to TRBD1 covers 9 bases. This TCR was sampled from a woman aged 50 to 60 who had been exposed to COVID-19. Sequenced material: PBMCs or T cells enriched from blood (not recorded which). The CDR3 coding sequence is TGTGCCAGCTCAGCTGGGAGGGACAGGGCTGGAGGCTACACCTTC. Translating it yields CASSAGRDRAGGYTF.